Presented here are 5 T cell receptor beta chains from one specimen sequenced in a study of blood T cell repertoires in COVID-19. Libraries were prepared by immunoSEQ multiplex PCR; TCRdb keeps only in-frame clonotypes and omits some of them. The table lists 200,000 to 300,000 clones, about nine tenths of them singletons, with roughly 2.5% in the top ten. Sequencing used PBMCs or T cells enriched from blood (not recorded which). These receptor sequences come from a woman between 40 and 55 years old with acute COVID-19.

This CDR3 is CASSLGAGVLETQYF. CDR3 bases: TGTGCCAGCAGCTTAGGGGCAGGGGTTCTCGAAACGCAGTATTTT. The chain combines TRBV7-6 with TRBJ2-3; tentatively, D is TRBD1 (6 bases). The V end lost 1 base, the J end lost 9 bases, and 17 bases lay between the germline ends. In germline, CDR1 is SGHVS, CDR2 FNYEAQ. The CDR3 loop spans 15 amino acids.

V gene TRBV7-9 combines with J gene TRBJ2-2; D is possibly TRBD2 (6 bases). This CDR3 contains 13 residues. Germline V gene lookup returns CDR1 SEHNR and CDR2 FQNEAQ (reference sequence). V shed 6 bases and J shed 4 bases, with 9 bases lying between them. The CDR3 DNA reads TGTGCCAGCAGAAGACTAGTCACCGGGGAGCTGTTTTTT. As protein: CASRRLVTGELFF. The full variable domain, completed using reference TRBV7-9 and TRBJ2-2, is DTGVSQNPRHKITKRGQNVTFRCDPISEHNRLYWYRQTLGQGPEFLTYFQNEAQLEKSRLLSDRFSAERPKGSFSTLEIQRTEQGDSAMYLCASRRLVTGELFFGEGSRLTVL.

J is TRBJ2-1 and V is TRBV24-1; unclear D gene. V lost 1 base and J 9 bases, leaving 3 bases between the germline ends. This CDR3 contains 11 residues. From germline, CDR1 is KGHDR and CDR2 SFDVKD. The CDR3 DNA is TGTGCCACCAGTGATTTCAGTGAGCAGTTCTTC. Its translation: CATSDFSEQFF.

The chain couples TRBV7-9 to TRBJ2-7; 9 bases fit TRBD1. The CDR3 consists of 14 residues. V shed 5 bases, J shed 2 bases, and the junction held 4 bases outside the gene matches. Germline CDR1 SEHNR, CDR2 FQNEAQ (reference sequence). This CDR3 reads CASSGGTGPYEQYF. Here the CDR3 DNA reads TGTGCCAGCAGCGGAGGGACAGGGCCCTACGAGCAGTACTTC.

This clone was observed a handful of times. The chain uses TRBV7-2 and TRBJ1-6, with D maybe TRBD1 (5 bases). CDR3 size: 15 residues. Trimming cost V 1 base and J 9 bases, with 13 bases left between them. The germline gives CDR1 SGHTA, CDR2 FQGNSA. CDR3 DNA: TGTGCCAGCAGCTTAGAAGCAGGGTCGATTTCACCCCTCCACTTT. This encodes CASSLEAGSISPLHF.